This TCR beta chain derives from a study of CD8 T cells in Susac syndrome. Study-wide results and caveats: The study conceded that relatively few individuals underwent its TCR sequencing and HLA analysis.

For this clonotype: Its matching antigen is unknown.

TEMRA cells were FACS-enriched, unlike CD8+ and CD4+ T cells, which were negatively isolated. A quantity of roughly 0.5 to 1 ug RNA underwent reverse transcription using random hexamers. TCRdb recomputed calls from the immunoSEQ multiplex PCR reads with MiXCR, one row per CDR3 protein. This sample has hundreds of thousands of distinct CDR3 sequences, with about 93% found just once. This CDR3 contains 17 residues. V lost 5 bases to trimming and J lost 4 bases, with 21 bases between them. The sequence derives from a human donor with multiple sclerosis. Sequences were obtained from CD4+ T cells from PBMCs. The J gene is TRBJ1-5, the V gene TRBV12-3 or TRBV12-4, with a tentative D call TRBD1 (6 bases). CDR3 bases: TGTGCCAGCAGTCCTGGCGCAGGGGCCCTAAATAATCAGCCCCAGCATTTT. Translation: CASSPGAGALNNQPQHF.